This T cell receptor beta chain was found in a study of CD8 T cells in Susac syndrome. This CDR3 is 14 amino acids long. V gave up 1 base and J gave up 6 bases; unmatched junction bases: 1. Germline assignment: CDR1 GTSNPN and CDR2 SVGIG (reference sequence). RNA amounts of about 0.5 to 1 ug underwent reverse transcription with random hexamers. TCRdb re-derived calls from the immunoSEQ multiplex PCR reads in MiXCR, one entry per CDR3 protein. The data show around 130,000 distinct CDR3 sequences, with less than 95% seen just once and just over 0.095% held by the top ten. The study sequenced TCR beta in blood CD8+ and CD4+ T cells. Both CD4+ and CD8+ T cells were negatively isolated, and TEMRA cells underwent FACS enrichment.

This rearrangement joins TRBV30 to TRBJ2-1, with 12 bases fitting TRBD2. The receptor's source is a human donor in good health. The sample comprised CD4+ T cells from PBMCs. The CDR3 bases are TGTGCCTGGAGTGCTAGCGGGAGGGCCAATGAGCAGTTCTTC. It encodes CAWSASGRANEQFF.